The 21 T cell receptor beta chains in this list originate from one sample, sequenced in a study of cytomegalovirus exposure and HLA in healthy donors (dated by TCRdb to about 2017). Library method: the immunoSEQ multiplex PCR assay. For the multiplex PCR, a mixture combining 60 forward primers for TCR Vbeta segments and 13 reverse primers for TCR Jbeta segments was used. TCRdb mirrors the immuneACCESS table, restricted to in-frame sequences. Some clones are absent from its copies; in checked studies, under half trace to an unresolved V gene, and the reason for the others is unknown. In all, the sample holds some 210,000 clones, and about 87% of those were seen once. The leading ten clones occupy 1.3% of the sample. Sequences were obtained from PBMCs. Receptors were obtained from a man aged 30 to 39 in good health and CMV-seronegative.

The J gene is TRBJ1-5, the V gene TRBV4-1; 8 bases agree with TRBD1. CDR3 length: 17 residues. V shed 1 base, J shed 7 bases, and the junction held 12 bases outside the gene matches. Looked up from germline, CDR1 is MGHRA and CDR2 is YSYEKL. CDR3 in DNA: TGCGCCAGCAGCCAAGGGTTTTTCGGACAGGGCGGGCAGCCCCAGCATTTT. This codes for CASSQGFFGQGGQPQHF.

This sequence joins TRBV7-9 and TRBJ1-2; no clear D gene. Germline V gene lookup returns CDR1 SEHNR and CDR2 FQNEAQ (reference sequence). Trimming stripped 4 bases from V and 3 bases from J, with 9 bases between. The CDR3 consists of 13 residues. The CDR3 reads CASSSTVYYGYTF. The CDR3 DNA follows: TGTGCCAGCAGCTCTACAGTCTACTATGGCTACACCTTC.

The rearrangement uses TRBV28 and TRBJ1-5, with a weak D call TRBD1 (5 bases). Deletions cut 8 bases from V and 1 base from J, with 18 bases between. This CDR3 is built from 16 residues. CDR1 and CDR2 from the germline V gene are MDHEN and SYDVKM. This CDR3 reads CASHPPGGASNQPQHF. CDR3 DNA: TGTGCCAGCCATCCTCCGGGTGGGGCGAGCAATCAGCCCCAGCATTTT.

The rearrangement links TRBV23-1 to TRBJ2-5, with a weak D call TRBD2 (6 bases). TRBV23-1 is noted as an ORF with a role that remains uncertain. V lost 9 bases and J lost 2, with 13 bases in between. The CDR3 sequence is 13 residues long. The CDR3 here is CARRRAGQETQYF. In DNA form, the CDR3 reads TGCGCCAGGCGGAGGGCAGGTCAAGAGACCCAGTACTTC.

The chain carries TRBV6-1 and TRBJ2-5; D may be TRBD2 (6 bases). Matching the DNA end better, TRBJ2-7 makes the J call doubtful. CDR1 and CDR2 (germline): MNHNS, SASEGT. The CDR3 is made up of 14 amino acids. The CDR3 loop is CASSTQEGPYEQYF. CDR3 coding DNA: TGTGCCAGCAGTACACAGGAGGGGCCCTACGAGCAGTACTTC.

The chain recombines TRBV28 with TRBJ2-6; TRBD1 agrees at 10 bases. Germline-derived CDR1 and CDR2 are MDHEN and SYDVKM. There are 19 residues in the CDR3. The trim removed 6 bases at V and 1 base at J, leaving 12 bases unmatched. For the CDR3, the DNA is TGTGCCAGCAGCTCGTATTCGACAGGGGGCATTTCTGGGGCCAACGTCCTGACTTTC. Translated: CASSSYSTGGISGANVLTF.

The V call is TRBV11-2, the J call TRBJ2-7; 8 bases align to TRBD1. The ends lost 5 bases at V and 2 bases at J; junction bases unmatched: 8. From germline, CDR1 is SGHAT and CDR2 FQNNGV. The CDR3 sequence is 15 residues long. CDR3 in amino acids: CASSHRQGIPYEQYF. The CDR3 coding sequence is TGTGCCAGCAGCCATCGACAGGGGATCCCCTACGAGCAGTACTTC.

A single count supports this clone. This chain joins TRBV6-6 and TRBJ2-3; TRBD2 matches 7 bases. With 0 bases clipped from V and 5 bases from J, the junction kept 5 bases outside the gene matches. The germline gives CDR1 MNHNY, CDR2 SVGAGI (reference sequence). CDR3 length equals 15 residues. CDR3 residues: CASSYSTGRGDTQYF. CDR3 DNA sequence: TGTGCCAGCAGTTACTCGACTGGGAGGGGAGATACGCAGTATTTT.

J is TRBJ2-2 and V is TRBV5-4; D is uncertain. Trimming took off 6 bases at V and 6 bases at J, with 9 bases between the two ends. Germline values: CDR1 SGHNT, CDR2 YYREEE (reference sequence). This CDR3 contains 12 residues. The CDR3 DNA is TGTGCCAGCACGACAATCGCCGGGGAGCTGTTTTTT. Its translation: CASTTIAGELFF.

The count of this clone is one. This chain uses TRBV7-9 with TRBJ2-2; D gene ambiguous. V lost 5 bases and J 4 bases, leaving 14 bases between the germline ends. The germline V gene has CDR1 SEHNR and CDR2 FQNEAQ (reference sequence). The CDR3 is made up of 15 amino acids. The CDR3, as DNA: TGTGCCAGCAGCCCCAGGCAGGCCTCCACCGGGGAGCTGTTTTTT. Translation: CASSPRQASTGELFF. Full variable domain (outside the CDR3, taken from reference TRBV7-9 and TRBJ2-2): DTGVSQNPRHKITKRGQNVTFRCDPISEHNRLYWYRQTLGQGPEFLTYFQNEAQLEKSRLLSDRFSAERPKGSFSTLEIQRTEQGDSAMYLCASSPRQASTGELFFGEGSRLTVL.

V gene TRBV28 combines with J gene TRBJ1-1; perhaps TRBD1 as D (6 bases). Trimming took 2 bases from V and 1 from J, leaving 17 bases between them. The germline gives CDR1 MDHEN, CDR2 SYDVKM. The CDR3 covers 17 residues. The CDR3 protein is CASSLPALDSKNTEAFF. In DNA, the CDR3 is TGTGCCAGCAGTTTACCCGCCCTGGACAGCAAGAACACTGAAGCTTTCTTT.

The gene calls are TRBV18 and TRBJ2-1; maybe TRBD2 (6 bases). Germline-derived CDR1 and CDR2 are KGHSH and LQKENI. V lost 5 bases, J lost 15 bases, and 17 bases lay in between. The CDR3 length is 12 residues. The DNA for the CDR3 is TGTGCCAGCTCATCGGGGACTCCTCGGCGGTTCTTC. As protein: CASSSGTPRRFF. Looking up the rest from reference TRBV18 and TRBJ2-1 gives the full variable domain: NAGVMQNPRHLVRRRGQEARLRCSPMKGHSHVYWYRQLPEEGLKFMVYLQKENIIDESGMPKERFSAEFPKEGPSILRIQQVVRGDSAAYFCASSSGTPRRFFGPGTRLTVL.

The CDR3 sequence: CASSFLSSGSRRFTDTQYF. In DNA, the CDR3 is TGTGCCAGCAGCTTTCTGTCTAGCGGGAGCCGTCGGTTCACAGATACGCAGTATTTT. The rearrangement links TRBV11-2 to TRBJ2-3; TRBD2 agrees at 10 bases. The germline V gene has CDR1 SGHAT and CDR2 FQNNGV. The CDR3 extends over 19 amino acids. J was trimmed by 2 bases and V by 3 bases; bases with no gene match: 14.

The chain has TRBV4-1 and TRBJ1-1; perhaps TRBD1 as D (6 bases). This CDR3 is built from 22 residues. Germline loops: CDR1 MGHRA, CDR2 YSYEKL. The V end lost 2 bases, the J end lost 1 base, and 32 bases lay between the germline ends. The CDR3: CASSQFTSATGHKGGRNTEAFF. The CDR3 DNA sequence: TGCGCCAGCAGCCAATTTACTTCGGCGACCGGGCACAAAGGGGGTCGGAACACTGAAGCTTTCTTT.

The V call is TRBV7-2, the J call TRBJ2-5; D not resolved. The J call may be faulty, since TRBJ2-7 better matches the DNA end. CDR1 is SGHTA and CDR2 is FQGNSA in the germline V gene. The CDR3 is 12 amino acids. CDR3 protein: CASSLARYEQYF. CDR3 DNA sequence: TGTGCCAGCAGCTTAGCGAGATACGAGCAGTACTTC.

The CDR3 loop reads CATLTLQGLVGDDTIYF. The CDR3 nucleotides are TGTGCCACATTAACTCTCCAGGGTTTGGTAGGGGATGACACCATATATTTT. The chain links TRBV9 to TRBJ1-3, with a weak D call TRBD1 (5 bases). V was clipped by 9 bases and J by 8 bases, with 30 bases between them. CDR3 length equals 17 residues. Per the germline V gene, CDR1 is SGDLS and CDR2 is YYNGEE.

This sequence joins TRBV7-6 and TRBJ1-4; TRBD1 is a possible D gene (5 bases). V was shortened by 2 bases and J by 5 bases, with 6 bases between the two germline ends. Germline values: CDR1 SGHVS, CDR2 FNYEAQ. The CDR3 has 13 amino acids. For the CDR3, the DNA is TGTGCCAGCAGCTTAACAGGAAATGAAAAACTGTTTTTT. Protein: CASSLTGNEKLFF.

This chain joins TRBV18 and TRBJ2-7; TRBD1 matches 10 bases. Losses at the gene ends were 3 bases for V and 2 bases for J; bases not matched to a gene: 4. The CDR3 spans 15 residues. The germline gives CDR1 KGHSH, CDR2 LQKENI. The CDR3 spells CASSPGTGVAYEQYF. DNA for the CDR3: TGTGCCAGCTCACCGGGGACAGGGGTCGCCTACGAGCAGTACTTC. The variable domain in full, with the rest retrieved from reference TRBV18 and TRBJ2-7, is NAGVMQNPRHLVRRRGQEARLRCSPMKGHSHVYWYRQLPEEGLKFMVYLQKENIIDESGMPKERFSAEFPKEGPSILRIQQVVRGDSAAYFCASSPGTGVAYEQYFGPGTRLTVT.

The chain is built from TRBV7-8 and TRBJ2-7; TRBD2 is a possible D gene (7 bases). CDR1 is SGHVS, CDR2 FQNEAQ, per germline. This CDR3 contains 16 residues. The V and J ends lost 7 bases and 6 bases respectively, with 25 bases between them. The CDR3 reads CASNLMGGVGGGEQYF. DNA of the CDR3: TGTGCCAGCAACCTTATGGGGGGGGTAGGAGGGGGCGAGCAGTACTTC.

The V and J genes are TRBV6-1 and TRBJ2-1; 8 nucleotides line up with TRBD2. V lost 7 bases to trimming and J lost 7 bases; unmatched junction nucleotides: 9. Germline-derived CDR1 and CDR2 are MNHNS and SASEGT. This CDR3 region has 14 residues. As DNA, the CDR3 is TGTGCCAGCAACGGGGGGGCCACAAAGAATGAGCAGTTCTTC. Its translation: CASNGGATKNEQFF.

This clone has a handful of counts. In nucleotides, the CDR3 is TGCGCCAGCAGCGGCGGTGGGGGGGACCTAAATGAGCAGTTCTTC. It specifies CASSGGGGDLNEQFF. The chain links TRBV5-1 to TRBJ2-1, with 7 nucleotides matching TRBD2. V trimming: 4 bases; J trimming: 7 bases; junction bases outside the gene matches: 11. CDR1 is SGHRS, CDR2 YFSETQ, per germline. The CDR3 runs 15 residues. The whole variable domain, filled in from reference TRBV5-1 and TRBJ2-1, reads KAGVTQTPRYLIKTRGQQVTLSCSPISGHRSVSWYQQTPGQGLQFLFEYFSETQRNKGNFPGRFSGRQFSNSRSEMNVSTLELGDSALYLCASSGGGGDLNEQFFGPGTRLTVL.